This is a list of T cell receptor beta chains from one sample in a study of T cells of healthy individuals. In TCRdb, the 5' RACE reads were re-called with MiXCR into one record per CDR3 protein. The sample contains around 79,000 distinct CDR3 sequences, about 5.5% of which appear only once. These TCRs come from a female donor in good health. Both conserved end residues are part of each CDR3. A D gene is named only where the DNA matches it firmly. Part of the rows lack a size; the others show once, few, many or a class for expanded clones.

length | J | V | D | size | DNA | CDR3
17 | TRBJ1-1 | TRBV4-1 | NA | many | TGCGCCAGCAGCCAAGATTTGGTTAGGAAAAAGAACACTGAAGCTTTCTTT | CASSQDLVRKKNTEAFF
13 | TRBJ2-7 | TRBV27 | NA | NA | TGTGCCAGCAGTCACAGGGAATTTTACGAGCAGTACTTC | CASSHREFYEQYF
13 | TRBJ2-3 | TRBV10-3 | NA | many | TGTGCCATCGGTCCGTCTAGCACAGATACGCAGTATTTT | CAIGPSSTDTQYF
15 | TRBJ2-1 | TRBV7-6 | TRBD2 | NA | TGTGCCAGCAGCTTAGAAGCGGGAGCTGACAATGAGCAGTTCTTC | CASSLEAGADNEQFF
15 | TRBJ2-7 | TRBV11-2 | TRBD1 | few | TGTGCCAGCAGCACTTGGGACAGTTTATCCTACGAGCAGTACTTC | CASSTWDSLSYEQYF
15 | TRBJ1-1 | TRBV29-1 | NA | many | TGCAGCGTGAAAGAGGGGGTACCCGGGAACACTGAAGCTTTCTTT | CSVKEGVPGNTEAFF
16 | TRBJ2-2 | TRBV6-2/TRBV6-3 | NA | many | TGTGCCAGTAAACCGGATAGGGCGGCGAACACCGGGGAGCTGTTTTTT | CASKPDRAANTGELFF
18 | TRBJ1-5 | TRBV6-2/TRBV6-3 | NA | many | TGTGCCAGCAGTCACCCGGGCGGCTCTAGTAATAGCAATCAGCCCCAGCATTTT | CASSHPGGSSNSNQPQHF
16 | TRBJ1-1 | TRBV7-2 | NA | few | TGTGCCAGCAGCCCCGACTTATTAGGACGTTCAACTGAAGCTTTCTTT | CASSPDLLGRSTEAFF
15 | TRBJ2-1 | TRBV9 | TRBD2 | many | TGTGCCAGCAGCGCGGGACTAGCCCCCTACAATGAGCAGTTCTTC | CASSAGLAPYNEQFF
15 | TRBJ1-1 | TRBV6-6 | NA | few | TGTGCCAGCAGTACCATGGCGGCCTTGGGGACTGAAGCTTTCTTT | CASSTMAALGTEAFF
13 | TRBJ2-3 | TRBV6-2/TRBV6-3 | NA | many | TGTGCCAGCAGTTACTCGAATGCAGATACGCAGTATTTT | CASSYSNADTQYF
15 | TRBJ1-2 | TRBV7-9 | TRBD1 | many | TGTGCCAGCAGCTTAAGTACAGGGGGATCGGATGGCTACACCTTC | CASSLSTGGSDGYTF
14 | TRBJ2-1 | TRBV11-2 | TRBD2 | many | TGTGCCAGCAGCTTTCCTAGCGGGCCGAATGAGCAGTTCTTC | CASSFPSGPNEQFF
14 | TRBJ2-7 | TRBV12-3/TRBV12-4 | NA | many | TGTGCCAGCAGTTCCAACGGCCGGCGCCACGAGCAGTACTTC | CASSSNGRRHEQYF
13 | TRBJ2-3 | TRBV5-1 | NA | many | TGCGCCAGCAGCCTCGCGGGCCCAGATACGCAGTATTTT | CASSLAGPDTQYF
14 | TRBJ2-7 | TRBV12-3/TRBV12-4 | NA | many | TGTGCCAGCAGTTTTAACAGGCCCAGGGACGAGCAGTACTTC | CASSFNRPRDEQYF
16 | TRBJ2-1 | TRBV11-1 | NA | many | TGTGCCAGCAGCTTAGGGGCCGGCAGCTCCTACAATGAGCAGTTCTTC | CASSLGAGSSYNEQFF
17 | TRBJ1-5 | TRBV7-6 | TRBD1 | few | TGTGCCAGCAGCTCCTTTTCCGGGACAGGGAACAATCAGCCCCAGCATTTT | CASSSFSGTGNNQPQHF
13 | TRBJ1-1 | TRBV6-2/TRBV6-3 | TRBD1 | few | TGTGCCAGCAGTCGACAGGGGTACACTGAAGCTTTCTTT | CASSRQGYTEAFF
16 | TRBJ1-2 | TRBV5-4 | NA | many | TGTGCCAGCAGCCTCTCAGGGGAAGGGGCGAACTATGGCTACACCTTC | CASSLSGEGANYGYTF